This TCR beta chain comes out of a study of T cell responses to AZD1222 COVID-19 vaccine. Findings of the study overall: Spike-specific TCRs gained breadth and depth after people received two AZD1222 doses. Spike was spanned by vaccine-associated CD4 TCRs, with dominance at 160-218 and 743-854. Scientists sampled the repertoires only once the peak T cell response had passed. Donors in the cohort were predominantly white British and more often female, and clonal diversity was possibly underestimated.

Produced via immunoSEQ multiplex PCR; TCRdb's table is partial and in-frame only. This sample yields approximately 100,000 clones, of which about 93% are seen a single time; under 2.5% belongs to the top ten. This clone was picked up one time. As yet, its antigen is unknown. The sequence was obtained from an adult in good health. The material sequenced was peripheral blood, taken on day 0 of AZD1222 vaccination.

The CDR3 nucleotides read TGTGCCAGCCAGTCCGGGGAGCTGTTTTTT. The encoded protein is CASQSGELFF. This rearrangement joins TRBV12-3 or TRBV12-4 to TRBJ2-2; D is unclear. The V end was cut by 8 bases, the J end by 6 bases, with 4 bases between. The CDR3 totals 10 residues.